The 3 T cell receptor beta chains in this list originate from one sample, sequenced in a study of T cells in Graves' hyperthyroidism and ophthalmopathy. What was amplified from RNA transcripts were TCR beta CDR3 regions. In the first-round RT-PCR of the TCR CDR3, the HTBI primer set was used. TCRdb passed the multiplex PCR reads through MiXCR, listing each CDR3 protein once. The sample includes about 760,000 distinct CDR3 sequences, approximately 40% seen only once; the top ten take roughly 30%. What was sequenced was blood. All receptors derive from a woman in her thirties or forties with Graves' hyperthyroidism.

This clonotype occurred a few times. The V and J genes are TRBV4-2 and TRBJ2-7; weak D call: TRBD1 (5 bases). With 3 bases removed from V and 3 bases from J, the gap between germline ends came to 9 bases. Germline CDR1 is LGHNA and CDR2 is YNFKEQ. The CDR3 is 13 residues long. The CDR3 DNA reads TGTGCCAGCAGCCACCCTGACAGCTACGAGCAGTACTTC. Translated, it gives CASSHPDSYEQYF.

The rearrangement links TRBV9 to TRBJ1-1; D perhaps matches TRBD1 (5 bases). Trimming cost V 7 bases and J 1 base, with 17 bases left between them. The CDR3 is 15 amino acids. Germline V CDR1 and CDR2: SGDLS, YYNGEE. CDR3 nucleotide sequence: TGTGCCAGCTCACCATCCCTGACAGAGAACACTGAAGCTTTCTTT. This encodes CASSPSLTENTEAFF.

This clonotype came up a few times. This rearrangement joins TRBV9 to TRBJ1-2, with 8 nucleotides matching TRBD1. The CDR3 runs to 14 residues. From germline, CDR1 is SGDLS and CDR2 YYNGEE. Unmatched junction bases numbered 5, after V lost 1 base and J lost 6 bases. In DNA, the CDR3 is TGTGCCAGCAGCGTACTAGGACAGGGAAATGGCTACACCTTC. It codes for CASSVLGQGNGYTF.